A single sample is the source of the 10 T cell receptor beta chains below, sequenced in a study of post-analysis software for immune sequencing data (dated by TCRdb to the mid-2010s). On the study overall, not on this receptor specifically: Patients showed significantly higher frequencies than controls for several TRBV segments, among them TRBV5-6, TRBV5-1 and TRBV20-1.

Their antigens remain unidentified. Library construction relied on PCR. Reads for this sample came from an Illumina HiSeq 2500. Unique molecular identifiers were incorporated into TCR beta cDNA libraries to reduce PCR and sequencing biases. In-frame beta chains were kept once TCRdb had trimmed the public reads at Q25 with fastp and called clones with MiXCR. Identical CDR3 protein sequences are pooled into one entry, listed with their most common genes and DNA. The sample yields fewer than 850,000 distinct CDR3 sequences; about half were counted once. The ten largest clones add up to roughly 5.2% of the sample. The sample was blood. The receptors stem from a girl under 18 with multiple sclerosis.

This clonotype was detected only once. The V call is TRBV5-1, the J call TRBJ2-5, with unresolved D. The CDR3 is 13 amino acids. Deletions cut 0 bases from V and 3 bases from J, with 6 bases between. The germline gives CDR1 SGHRS, CDR2 YFSETQ. The CDR3 is CASSLVGKETQYF. In nucleotides, the CDR3 is TGCGCCAGCAGCTTGGTAGGGAAAGAGACCCAGTACTTC.

The J gene is TRBJ1-2, the V gene TRBV7-2; the D gene is possibly TRBD1 (5 bases). Germline V gene sequence: CDR1 SGHTA, CDR2 FQGNSA. This CDR3 is built from 15 residues. The ends were cut back, 5 bases at V and 4 bases at J, with 17 bases in the middle. The chain's CDR3 is CASSPRRQTPYGYTF. The CDR3, as DNA: TGTGCCAGCAGCCCCCGAAGACAGACCCCCTATGGCTACACCTTC.

V and J are TRBV10-3 and TRBJ2-3; D call uncertain. With 9 bases removed from V and 0 bases from J, the gap between germline ends came to 16 bases. There are 15 residues in the CDR3. Per the germline V gene, CDR1 is ENHRY and CDR2 is SYGVKD. The CDR3 coding sequence is TGTGCCATGGGTTTAGGAGTTGGGAGCACAGATACGCAGTATTTT. It codes for CAMGLGVGSTDTQYF.

This clonotype was observed a few times. The genes are TRBV6-5 and TRBJ2-7, with D possibly matching TRBD1 (6 bases). CDR3 length: 13 amino acids. The germline V and J ends were trimmed by 7 bases and 1 base, with 11 bases remaining between them. CDR1 and CDR2 (germline): MNHEY, SVGAGI. The CDR3 loop is CASTLQGSYEQYF. For the CDR3, the DNA is TGTGCCAGCACCCTACAGGGTTCCTACGAGCAGTACTTC.

The chain employs TRBV9 and TRBJ1-1; D not certain. Germline CDR1 SGDLS, CDR2 YYNGEE. Trimming took off 2 bases at V and 5 bases at J, with 13 bases between the two ends. The CDR3 consists of 14 residues. CDR3 nucleotide sequence: TGTGCCAGCAGCGTGCAAACCGCCCCTACTGAAGCTTTCTTT. It encodes CASSVQTAPTEAFF.

The chain uses TRBV29-1 and TRBJ2-4, with TRBD2 identical over 10 bases. V lost 6 bases to trimming and J lost 4 bases; unmatched junction nucleotides: 9. From germline, CDR1 is SQVTM and CDR2 ANQGSEA. This CDR3 is built from 15 residues. The CDR3 DNA sequence: TGCAGCGTGCGGACTAGCGGTTGGGGTAAAAACATTCAGTACTTC. Translating gives CSVRTSGWGKNIQYF.

The rearrangement uses TRBV7-2 and TRBJ2-7; D tentatively fits TRBD1 or TRBD2 (6 bases each). This CDR3 has 14 residues. Germline V CDR1 and CDR2: SGHTA, FQGNSA. V was trimmed by 3 bases and J by 7 bases, leaving 16 bases between them. CDR3 bases: TGTGCCAGCAGCTTGGGGGGCCTCCTTTGGGAGCAGTACTTC. Its protein is CASSLGGLLWEQYF.

This clonotype occurred a few times. The CDR3 DNA reads TGCAGTGCTAGAGGCCAGGGCCCCCTCACAGATACGCAGTATTTT. Translated: CSARGQGPLTDTQYF. The chain uses TRBV20-1 and TRBJ2-3; possible D gene TRBD1, 5 bases. Deletions cut 1 base from V and 2 bases from J, with 13 bases between. The V gene's germline CDR1 is DFQATT and CDR2 SNEGSKA (reference sequence). The CDR3 runs to 15 residues.

The chain links TRBV5-5 to TRBJ1-1; tentatively, D is TRBD1 (5 bases). V lost 1 base and J lost 5, with 12 bases in between. Germline CDR1 is SGHKS and CDR2 is YYEKEE (reference sequence). The CDR3 length is 14 residues. The CDR3 spells CASSLKGWGTEAFF. The DNA of the CDR3 is TGTGCCAGCAGCTTGAAGGGTTGGGGGACTGAAGCTTTCTTT.

The genes are TRBV29-1 and TRBJ2-1; 10 positions match TRBD2. This CDR3 has 15 residues. The J segment lost 6 bases and the V segment lost 6 bases, leaving 11 bases of the junction unmatched. CDR1 and CDR2 (germline): SQVTM, ANQGSEA. CDR3 in amino acids: CSVGRGLAGANEQFF. CDR3 nucleotide sequence: TGCAGCGTGGGACGGGGGCTAGCGGGAGCCAATGAGCAGTTCTTC.